The sample holds many counts of the clone carrying this T cell receptor (beta chain). The antigen is undetermined. The genes are named according to mouse. Sequencing used cDNA as its template, made by extracting RNA and reverse transcribing it. Using immunoSEQ multiplex PCR, the repertoire was profiled, and TCRdb retains in-frame clones only, with some absent. Listed for the sample are approximately 1,600 clones, none seen a single time. This entry is derived from a study of CD8+ T cells in alopecia areata. Study context: Those receiving the skin were approximately 7-10-week-old female C3H/HeJ mice, whose grafts came from roughly 6-13-month-old C3H/HeJ donors with spontaneous alopecia.

Study-level points and caveats: Clonality was higher in lesional than normal scalp, especially in alopecia totalis/universalis. Sequenced scalp T cells also include alphabeta T cells resident in normal skin. TCR sharing across patients was less clear than in mice, possibly HLA-related.

What was sequenced was skin. The sequence came from a C3H/HeJ mouse with alopecia areata. The strain's MHC type: H2-k.

The CDR3 here is CAWSLTGADTGQLYF. CDR3 DNA (partial): TGTGCCTGGAGTCTCACAGGGGCGGACACCGGG. The V call is TRBV31, the J call TRBJ2-2; 7 bases align to TRBD1. The read ends 4 residues before the CDR3 terminus; that terminus is restored from the germline J gene. J lost 3 bases, V lost 0 bases, and 4 bases had no gene match. CDR3 size: 15 residues. The germline V gene has CDR1 GKSSPN and CDR2 SITVG.